The 12 T cell receptor beta chains presented below share a single source sample, sequenced in a study of blood T cells in healthy people across ages. Sample-barcoded 5' priming and a J-beta primer mix drove a second PCR of roughly 6 to 12 cycles. TCRdb re-analysed the 5' RACE reads in MiXCR, keeping a single row per CDR3 protein. Here the sample spans 700,000 or so distinct CDR3 sequences, approximately 40% being singletons. The sequencing sample was made of blood. These receptors all come from an elderly man in good health.

V gene TRBV6-2 or TRBV6-3 combines with J gene TRBJ2-3; TRBD2 agrees at 9 bases. CDR1 and CDR2 (germline): MNHEY, SVGEGT. V lost 9 bases and J lost 4; bases outside the gene matches: 11. The CDR3 loop spans 15 amino acids. The CDR3 sequence: CASRSSGSTADTQYF. DNA of the CDR3: TGTGCCAGTAGGAGTAGCGGGAGTACCGCAGATACGCAGTATTTT.

This clonotype has only a few counts. The chain combines TRBV4-3 with TRBJ2-2; D remains ambiguous. The germline CDR1 and CDR2 sequences are LGHNA and YSLEER. Trimming pared 0 bases from V and 6 bases from J, leaving 8 bases between. The CDR3 spans 14 residues. The chain's CDR3 is CASSQDVGSGELFF. The CDR3 nucleotides are TGCGCCAGCAGCCAAGATGTGGGGTCCGGGGAGCTGTTTTTT.

This clonotype was seen only a few times. This sequence joins TRBV9 and TRBJ1-2; no clear D gene. CDR1 is SGDLS and CDR2 is YYNGEE in the germline V gene. This CDR3 comprises 11 residues. V lost 3 bases and J 7 bases, leaving 7 bases between the germline ends. The CDR3 DNA is TGTGCCAGCAGCGCTCCGAGTGGCTACACCTTC. Encoded protein: CASSAPSGYTF.

A few counts support this clonotype. This chain links TRBV28 with TRBJ2-7, with D tentatively TRBD1 or TRBD2 (5 bases each). Germline loops: CDR1 MDHEN, CDR2 SYDVKM. The CDR3 length is 13 residues. Trimming removed 4 bases from V and 2 bases from J, with 9 bases in between. CDR3 loop: CASSSGTPYEQYF. CDR3 DNA sequence: TGTGCCAGCAGTTCCGGGACGCCCTACGAGCAGTACTTC.

Only a few counts were recorded for this clonotype. This may come from a read error, since a much larger clone is one base off. The V gene is TRBV20-1, the J gene TRBJ1-1; D unclear. V shed 0 bases and J shed 6 bases, with 5 bases lying between them. The CDR3 consists of 11 residues. Germline-derived CDR1 and CDR2 are DFQATT and SNEGSKA (reference sequence). In DNA, the CDR3 is TGCAGTGCTAGAGATACCCCTGAAGCTTTCTTT. Translated: CSARDTPEAFF.

The rearrangement uses TRBV20-1 and TRBJ1-1; no firm D call. The ends were cut back, 3 bases at V and 1 base at J, with 6 bases in the middle. Germline CDR1 DFQATT, CDR2 SNEGSKA (reference sequence). CDR3 length equals 12 residues. CDR3 in amino acids: CSARLQNTEAFF. As DNA, the CDR3 is TGCAGTGCTAGGCTGCAGAACACTGAAGCTTTCTTT.

The chain couples TRBV19 to TRBJ2-4; D possibly corresponds to TRBD1 (6 bases). Trimming stripped 6 bases from V and 2 bases from J, with 11 bases between. CDR3 length: 14 amino acids. The germline V gene encodes CDR1 LNHDA and CDR2 SQIVND (reference sequence). CDR3 nucleotides: TGTGCCAGTAGGAGCACAGGGTCCAAAAACATTCAGTACTTC. Residues: CASRSTGSKNIQYF.

This clonotype was seen only a few times. The chain joins TRBV21-1 to TRBJ2-5; the table names TRBD1, a call not compared with the DNA. TRBV21-1 is noted as a pseudogene. This CDR3 has 19 amino acids. The CDR3 is CASSKRPDSPTSNRETQYF. The DNA for the CDR3 is TGTGCCAGCAGCAAACGCCCTGACAGCCCCACAAGCAATAGAGAGACCCAGTACTTC.

This clonotype came up a few times. V is TRBV6-1 and J is TRBJ2-5; D may be TRBD2 (6 bases). Germline values: CDR1 MNHNS, CDR2 SASEGT. V lost 6 bases and J lost 5, with 19 bases in between. CDR3 length equals 15 residues. The CDR3 is CASSPGVTSRETQYF. DNA of the CDR3: TGTGCCAGCAGCCCGGGGGTGACATCCAGGGAGACCCAGTACTTC.

The chain employs TRBV5-5 and TRBJ1-5, with 7 bases that match TRBD1. The CDR3 loop spans 14 amino acids. The V and J ends lost 4 bases and 4 bases, in that order; junction bases with no gene match: 5. CDR1 and CDR2 from the germline V gene are SGHKS and YYEKEE (reference sequence). The CDR3 DNA reads TGTGCCAGCAGCCCCGCGGACAGGAATCAGCCCCAGCATTTT. It codes for CASSPADRNQPQHF.

The rearrangement joins TRBV19 to TRBJ2-2; 9 bases are shared with TRBD1. V shed 6 bases, J shed 0 bases, and the junction held 8 bases outside the gene matches. Germline CDR1 is LNHDA and CDR2 is SQIVND (reference sequence). The CDR3 totals 17 residues. The CDR3 loop reads CASSTPRTGANTGELFF. In DNA, the CDR3 is TGTGCCAGTAGCACTCCTCGGACAGGGGCGAACACCGGGGAGCTGTTTTTT.

This clonotype appeared a few times. This sequence joins TRBV7-2 and TRBJ2-1; D is perhaps TRBD2 (5 bases). This CDR3 is built from 15 residues. V was pared by 5 bases and J by 4 bases, with 15 bases between. Germline values: CDR1 SGHTA, CDR2 FQGNSA. The CDR3: CASSLGELRYNEQFF. CDR3 in DNA: TGTGCCAGCAGCCTCGGGGAGCTGAGGTACAATGAGCAGTTCTTC.